This entry lists 8 T cell receptor beta chains sequenced from one sample in a study of shared clonotypes between healthy human individuals. Method: immunoSEQ multiplex PCR; TCRdb's copy keeps in-frame clones and lacks some. The data hold millions of clones, with around 95% observed a single time. Material: naive CD4+ T cells sorted from blood. Subset here: CD45RA+ positively selected. The receptor set was obtained from a man aged 18 to 30 in good health.

A remark on this clone: Additional DNA sequences in this sample encode the identical CDR3. The rearrangement links TRBV4-1 to TRBJ1-5; the D gene is possibly TRBD1 (6 bases). The germline V and J ends were trimmed by 0 bases and 0 bases, with 9 bases remaining between them. The CDR3 loop spans 16 amino acids. In germline, CDR1 is MGHRA, CDR2 YSYEKL. In DNA, the CDR3 is TGCGCCAGCAGCCAAGAAGGGGGATTTAGCAATCAGCCCCAGCATTTT. Translating it yields CASSQEGGFSNQPQHF.

The chain's CDR3 is CASSLVAGARYNEQFF. The CDR3 nucleotides read TGTGCCAGCAGCTTAGTCGCTGGGGCTAGGTACAATGAGCAGTTCTTC. The gene calls are TRBV7-9 and TRBJ2-1, with D tentatively TRBD1 (5 bases). Trimming pared 1 base from V and 4 bases from J, leaving 14 bases between. The germline CDR1 and CDR2 sequences are SEHNR and FQNEAQ (reference sequence). CDR3 size: 16 residues.

On this clone itself: In the same sample, other DNA sequences code for this CDR3. The CDR3 region is CSASLGQPQHF. CDR3 DNA sequence: TGCAGTGCTAGTTTGGGTCAGCCCCAGCATTTT. The V and J genes are TRBV20-1 and TRBJ1-5; D call uncertain. Germline V gene lookup returns CDR1 DFQATT and CDR2 SNEGSKA (reference sequence). The CDR3 contains 11 residues. Trimming stripped 3 bases from V and 6 bases from J, with 6 bases between.

Notes on this clone: Additional DNA sequences in this sample encode the identical CDR3. This sequence joins TRBV6-5 and TRBJ2-5; 9 bases are shared with TRBD1. V was clipped by 2 bases and J by 4 bases; unmatched bases: 2. In germline, CDR1 is MNHEY, CDR2 SVGAGI. The CDR3 has 14 residues. Written as DNA, the CDR3 is TGTGCCAGCAGTTACAACAGGGGGCTAGAGACCCAGTACTTC. Amino acid sequence: CASSYNRGLETQYF.

This chain links TRBV25-1 with TRBJ1-1; the match to TRBD1 covers 8 bases. Germline V gives CDR1 MGHDK, CDR2 SYGVNS. Unmatched junction bases numbered 8, after V lost 4 bases and J lost 1 base. The CDR3 spans 16 residues. CDR3 residues: CASSGHPRGRNTEAFF. CDR3 nucleotide sequence: TGTGCCAGCAGTGGTCACCCCAGGGGGCGGAACACTGAAGCTTTCTTT.

The CDR3 sequence is CASSSLSGREVTQYF. In nucleotides, the CDR3 is TGTGCCAGCAGCTCCCTCAGCGGGAGGGAGGTTACGCAGTATTTT. The chain uses TRBV13 and TRBJ2-3; 10 bases align to TRBD2. Per germline, CDR1 PRHDT and CDR2 FYEKMQ (reference sequence). V shed 4 bases and J 8 bases; nucleotides not matched to a gene: 9. This CDR3 comprises 15 residues.

This chain links TRBV2 with TRBJ1-5; 9 bases align to TRBD1. The CDR3 contains 15 residues. Per germline, CDR1 SNHLY and CDR2 FYNNEI. The junction had 9 bases not matched to a gene; V was cut back by 9 bases and J by 3 bases. Here the CDR3 reads CASLPGQGINQPQHF. CDR3 nucleotide sequence: TGTGCCAGTTTACCCGGACAGGGGATCAATCAGCCCCAGCATTTT. Variable domain in full (rest from reference TRBV2 and TRBJ1-5): EPEVTQTPSHQVTQMGQEVILRCVPISNHLYFYWYRQILGQKVEFLVSFYNNEISEKSEIFDDQFSVERPDGSNFTLKIRSTKLEDSAMYFCASLPGQGINQPQHFGDGTRLSIL.

This clone was seen once. V usage is TRBV11-3 and J usage is TRBJ2-7, with D perhaps matching TRBD1 (5 bases). Germline V gene data show CDR1 as SGHNT and CDR2 as YENEEA. Deletions cut 5 bases from V and 0 bases from J, with 11 bases between. The CDR3 runs to 14 residues. DNA of the CDR3: TGTGCCAGCAGCCCAGGACAAACCTCCTACGAGCAGTACTTC. It translates to CASSPGQTSYEQYF.